Listed here are 8 T cell receptor beta chains from one sample, sequenced in a study of OX40 agonist ivuxolimab in advanced cancers. Measured with immunoSEQ multiplex PCR; TCRdb has only the in-frame clones, and not every one. The data show fewer than 25,000 clones, with 65% to 85% seen just once and over 30% held by the top ten. The sequences come from CD4+ or CD8+ T cells sorted from blood, collected in a trial of the OX40 agonist ivuxolimab. The receptors derive from an adult with an advanced solid tumor such as melanoma, head and neck, liver or kidney cancer.

As concerns this clone: The junction departs from the called germline gene at one end, perhaps through a read error. This sequence joins TRBV7-7 and TRBJ2-3, with 8 bases aligning to TRBD1. CDR3 size: 15 residues. The germline V gene encodes CDR1 SSHAT and CDR2 FNYEAQ (reference sequence). CDR3 region: CASSYGQGPTDTQYF. Written as DNA, the CDR3 is TGTGCTAGCAGCTATGGACAGGGTCCCACAGATACGCAGTATTTT.

This clone has only one observation. V and J are TRBV27 and TRBJ1-5, with D maybe TRBD1 (6 bases). Germline V gene sequence: CDR1 MNHEY, CDR2 SMNVEV (reference sequence). V shed 6 bases and J shed 5 bases, with 14 bases lying between them. This CDR3 region has 14 residues. In DNA form, the CDR3 reads TGTGCCAGCAGGCCGGACAGCTTTTATCAGCCCCAGCATTTT. Protein: CASRPDSFYQPQHF.

This clone has a single count. The rearrangement uses TRBV29-1 and TRBJ2-5, with 7 bases that match TRBD2. With V trimmed by 2 bases and J by 4 bases, 4 bases remained unmatched. Germline V CDR1 and CDR2: SQVTM, ANQGSEA. The length of the CDR3 is 13 residues. The CDR3 reads CSVESGGRETQYF. CDR3 in DNA: TGCAGCGTTGAATCTGGCGGGAGAGAGACCCAGTACTTC.

The gene calls are TRBV5-1 and TRBJ2-3; TRBD1 might be the D (6 bases). Germline CDR1 and CDR2: SGHRS and YFSETQ. The CDR3 spans 17 residues. With 4 bases removed from V and 3 bases from J, the gap between germline ends came to 21 bases. The CDR3 region is CASSGLGQGRGTDTQYF. As DNA, the CDR3 is TGCGCCAGCAGCGGGCTCGGCCAGGGGAGAGGTACAGATACGCAGTATTTT.

This chain joins TRBV27 and TRBJ2-7; a possible D gene is TRBD2 (6 bases). The germline V gene encodes CDR1 MNHEY and CDR2 SMNVEV (reference sequence). CDR3 length equals 12 residues. V gave up 3 bases and J gave up 6 bases, with 9 bases separating them. CDR3: CASSFRGGEQYF. The CDR3 DNA reads as TGTGCCAGCAGTTTCCGGGGAGGCGAGCAGTACTTC.

The CDR3 is CSVGDRDFGGANVLTF. DNA for the CDR3: TGCAGCGTTGGGGACAGGGACTTCGGAGGGGCCAACGTCCTGACTTTC. The chain has TRBV29-1 and TRBJ2-6, with 9 bases fitting TRBD1. Trimming removed 4 bases from V and 4 bases from J; junction bases left unmatched: 8. This CDR3 contains 16 residues. Germline V gene lookup returns CDR1 SQVTM and CDR2 ANQGSEA.

This chain joins TRBV7-3 and TRBJ2-2; D is ambiguous. CDR3 length: 12 amino acids. V was shortened by 5 bases and J by 6 bases, with 7 bases between the two germline ends. Germline CDR1 SGHTA, CDR2 FQGTGA. CDR3 nucleotides: TGTGCCAGCAGCCCACACGCCGGGGAGCTGTTTTTT. Protein product: CASSPHAGELFF. The full variable domain, with the rest looked up from reference TRBV7-3 and TRBJ2-2, is GAGVSQTPSNKVTEKGKYVELRCDPISGHTALYWYRQSLGQGPEFLIYFQGTGAADDSGLPNDRFFAVRPEGSVSTLKIQRTERGDSAVYLCASSPHAGELFFGEGSRLTVL.

CDR3 bases: TGTGCCAGCAGTGGACAGGGCTTCTCCCCTGAGCAGTTCTTC. Translating it yields CASSGQGFSPEQFF. This sequence joins TRBV6-6 and TRBJ2-1; 8 bases fit TRBD1. V was pared by 5 bases and J by 9 bases, with 9 bases of the junction left unmatched. The germline gives CDR1 MNHNY, CDR2 SVGAGI (reference sequence). The CDR3 has 14 residues.